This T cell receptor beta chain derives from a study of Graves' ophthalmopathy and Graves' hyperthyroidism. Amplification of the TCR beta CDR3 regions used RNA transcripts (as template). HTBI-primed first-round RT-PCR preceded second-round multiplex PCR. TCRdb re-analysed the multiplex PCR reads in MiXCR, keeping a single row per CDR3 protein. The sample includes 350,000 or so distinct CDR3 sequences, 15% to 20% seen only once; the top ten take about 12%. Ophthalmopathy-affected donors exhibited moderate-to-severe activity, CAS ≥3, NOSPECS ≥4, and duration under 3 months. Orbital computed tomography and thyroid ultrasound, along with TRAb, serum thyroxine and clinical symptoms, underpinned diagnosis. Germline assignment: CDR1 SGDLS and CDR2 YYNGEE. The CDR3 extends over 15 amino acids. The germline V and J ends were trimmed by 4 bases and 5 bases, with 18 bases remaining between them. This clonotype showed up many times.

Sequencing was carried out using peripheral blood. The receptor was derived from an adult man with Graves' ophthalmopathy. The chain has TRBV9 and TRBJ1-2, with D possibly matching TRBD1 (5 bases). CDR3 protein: CASSPILGGGYGYTF. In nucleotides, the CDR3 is TGTGCCAGCAGCCCAATTCTCGGGGGGGGGTATGGCTACACCTTC.